Below are 28 T cell receptor beta chains sequenced from a single sample in a study of shared clonotypes between healthy human individuals. Clones were read by immunoSEQ multiplex PCR, and TCRdb kept only the in-frame ones, dropping some. The repertoire has about 1 million clones, 65% to 75% of them found once; the top ten carry roughly 1.5%. Sample: memory CD4+ T cells sorted from blood. The subset denotes: CD45RA-negative fraction. The receptors originated from a man aged 18 to 30 in good health.

Concerning this clone: This specimen includes other DNA sequences encoding the same CDR3. V is TRBV5-1 and J is TRBJ1-1; D gene unclear. Germline V gene data show CDR1 as SGHRS and CDR2 as YFSETQ. This CDR3 is 14 amino acids long. The V gene lost 0 bases and the J gene lost 1 base, with 7 bases spanning the gap. The CDR3 is CASSLDSTNTEAFF. The CDR3, as DNA: TGCGCCAGCAGCTTGGATTCCACGAACACTGAAGCTTTCTTT.

The chain uses TRBV28 and TRBJ1-2; D is undetermined. V was shortened by 7 bases and J by 5 bases, with 14 bases between the two germline ends. This CDR3 region has 13 residues. Germline V CDR1 and CDR2: MDHEN, SYDVKM. The CDR3 here is CASTLGIGYGYTF. For the CDR3, the DNA is TGTGCCAGCACTCTGGGGATCGGGTATGGCTACACCTTC.

The V and J genes are TRBV9 and TRBJ2-2; no definite D call. Trimming removed 0 bases from V and 1 base from J, with 7 bases in between. The CDR3 extends over 15 amino acids. CDR1 and CDR2 from the germline V gene are SGDLS and YYNGEE. Written as DNA, the CDR3 is TGTGCCAGCAGCGTAGGGAATAGGAACACCGGGGAGCTGTTTTTT. It translates to CASSVGNRNTGELFF. The full variable domain, in which reference TRBV9 and TRBJ2-2 provide the parts outside the CDR3, is DSGVTQTPKHLITATGQRVTLRCSPRSGDLSVYWYQQSLDQGLQFLIQYYNGEERAKGNILERFSAQQFPDLHSELNLSSLELGDSALYFCASSVGNRNTGELFFGEGSRLTVL.

This sequence joins TRBV30 and TRBJ2-1, with 8 bases identical to TRBD2. V dropped 3 bases and J dropped 9; count of bases not matched to a gene: 13. The CDR3 runs 15 residues. Germline-derived CDR1 and CDR2 are GTSNPN and SVGIG (reference sequence). For the CDR3, the DNA is TGTGCCTGGAGCCCGAGCGGGGGCCCCGGGAGTGAGCAGTTCTTC. This sequence encodes CAWSPSGGPGSEQFF.

This chain joins TRBV6-1 and TRBJ1-1; 8 bases match TRBD1. The CDR3 consists of 16 residues. Looked up from germline, CDR1 is MNHNS and CDR2 is SASEGT. V shed 3 bases, J shed 4 bases, and the junction held 10 bases outside the gene matches. The CDR3 region is CASSETRGRWGTEAFF. CDR3 DNA: TGTGCCAGCAGTGAGACCAGGGGGCGATGGGGCACTGAAGCTTTCTTT.

The chain employs TRBV7-2 and TRBJ1-2, with a weak D call TRBD1 (5 bases). CDR3 size: 15 residues. The germline V gene encodes CDR1 SGHTA and CDR2 FQGNSA. Trimming removed 4 bases at V and 6 bases at J, with 18 bases between. The CDR3, as DNA: TGTGCCAGCAGCTACACCGGGACGGCAGACAATGGCTACACCTTC. Translation: CASSYTGTADNGYTF.

The chain carries TRBV29-1 and TRBJ2-7, with TRBD2 identical over 8 bases. The V and J ends lost 4 bases and 1 base, in that order; junction bases with no gene match: 3. This CDR3 contains 13 residues. Germline CDR1 is SQVTM and CDR2 is ANQGSEA. The CDR3 loop is CSVVVAGSYEQYF. DNA for the CDR3: TGCAGCGTTGTTGTAGCGGGGTCCTACGAGCAGTACTTC.

This clone came up a few times. The sample holds other DNA sequences that translate to the same CDR3. V is TRBV7-9 and J is TRBJ1-1; D unclear. The CDR3 sequence is 11 residues long. Germline-derived CDR1 and CDR2 are SEHNR and FQNEAQ (reference sequence). V was pared by 3 bases and J by 1 base, with 0 bases between. CDR3 DNA sequence: TGTGCCAGCAGCTTGAACACTGAAGCTTTCTTT. Protein sequence: CASSLNTEAFF.

This chain uses TRBV10-3 with TRBJ1-2; TRBD1 matches 8 bases. CDR3 length equals 13 residues. Germline loops: CDR1 ENHRY, CDR2 SYGVKD. Trimming took 7 bases from V and 3 from J; bases not matched to a gene: 4. The CDR3 is CAITSDRDYGYTF. As DNA, the CDR3 is TGTGCCATCACTTCGGACAGGGACTATGGCTACACCTTC.

This clone has just one count. This chain uses TRBV6-5 with TRBJ2-7, with D possibly being TRBD2 (5 bases). The CDR3 covers 11 residues. V lost 10 bases and J 5 bases, leaving 12 bases between the germline ends. Germline V gene lookup returns CDR1 MNHEY and CDR2 SVGAGI. CDR3 in amino acids: CATMKRDEQYF. CDR3 coding DNA: TGTGCCACCATGAAGAGGGACGAGCAGTACTTC.

The genes are TRBV28 and TRBJ2-5; 8 bases line up with TRBD1. This CDR3 region has 14 residues. The junction had 5 bases not matched to a gene; V was cut back by 6 bases and J by 2 bases. CDR1 is MDHEN and CDR2 is SYDVKM in the germline V gene. The CDR3 sequence: CASSPGTGQETQYF. The CDR3, as DNA: TGTGCCAGCAGCCCTGGGACAGGACAAGAGACCCAGTACTTC.

The chain combines TRBV5-4 with TRBJ2-1; 11 bases map to TRBD1. The CDR3 extends over 16 amino acids. CDR1 and CDR2 (germline): SGHNT, YYREEE (reference sequence). Trimming took 1 base from V and 9 from J; bases not matched to a gene: 9. CDR3 amino acids: CASSLPGTGGFSEQFF. CDR3 bases: TGTGCCAGCAGCTTGCCAGGGACAGGGGGTTTCAGTGAGCAGTTCTTC.

This chain connects TRBV5-6 to TRBJ1-2; 10 positions match TRBD1. The germline gives CDR1 SGHDT, CDR2 YYEEEE. This CDR3 is built from 15 residues. V was clipped by 0 bases and J by 6 bases; unmatched bases: 5. The CDR3, as DNA: TGTGCCAGCAGCTTGGTGGGACAGGGGACTAATGGCTACACCTTC. It translates to CASSLVGQGTNGYTF.

This chain connects TRBV21-1 to TRBJ1-5. TRBV21-1 is given as a pseudogene. The CDR3 spans 13 residues. The CDR3 here is CASSKGIGQPQHF. CDR3 nucleotides: TGTGCCAGCAGCAAAGGGATCGGACAGCCCCAGCATTTT.

This clone was seen a handful of times. In nucleotides, the CDR3 is TGTGCCAGCAGCTTATTAGGAGGGAGTGGCAATCAGCCCCAGCATTTT. It yields the protein CASSLLGGSGNQPQHF. The gene calls are TRBV7-9 and TRBJ1-5; D unclear. Germline V gene sequence: CDR1 SEHNR, CDR2 FQNEAQ (reference sequence). This CDR3 region has 16 residues. Trimming took 2 bases from V and 2 from J, leaving 13 bases between them.

The sample holds a few counts of this clone. The CDR3 DNA sequence: TGCGCCAGCCAGAGAACAGGGGGCTATGGCTACACCTTC. Translated: CASQRTGGYGYTF. The chain joins TRBV10-1 to TRBJ1-2; TRBD1 matches 8 bases. CDR1 WNHNN and CDR2 SYGVQD come from the germline V gene (reference sequence). V shed 8 bases and J 4 bases; nucleotides not matched to a gene: 6. The CDR3 covers 13 residues.

This clone came up a few times. This chain joins TRBV7-2 and TRBJ2-1; 14 nucleotides align to TRBD2. V lost 3 bases, J lost 12 bases, and 7 bases stayed unmatched. This CDR3 is built from 15 residues. Germline CDR1 and CDR2: SGHTA and FQGNSA. CDR3 DNA sequence: TGTGCCAGCAGCTTCGGGACTAGCGGGGGTCTTCTGCAGTTCTTC. As protein: CASSFGTSGGLLQFF.

The V and J genes are TRBV7-6 and TRBJ1-1; weak D call: TRBD1 (5 bases). The CDR3 runs to 16 residues. Germline CDR1 reads SGHVS; CDR2 reads FNYEAQ. Trimming took off 5 bases at V and 1 base at J, with 17 bases between the two ends. The CDR3, as DNA: TGTGCCAGCAGCCTAGATTATTCGGGGCCGAACACTGAAGCTTTCTTT. It translates to CASSLDYSGPNTEAFF.

This chain uses TRBV19 with TRBJ1-6; 8 bases are a match to TRBD1. CDR3 length: 15 amino acids. Trimming at V came to 8 bases and at J to 9 bases, leaving 12 bases not matched to a gene. Germline CDR1 LNHDA, CDR2 SQIVND (reference sequence). The CDR3 is CASRPGTGWGSPLHF. The CDR3 region has the DNA TGTGCCAGTCGACCCGGGACAGGTTGGGGTTCACCCCTCCACTTT.

This rearrangement joins TRBV6-6 to TRBJ1-3, with D possibly TRBD1 on 5 matching bases. V was pared by 5 bases and J by 4 bases, with 12 bases between. Germline loops: CDR1 MNHNY, CDR2 SVGAGI (reference sequence). This CDR3 comprises 14 residues. As DNA, the CDR3 is TGTGCCAGCAGTGGGGCGGGTGGGGGAAACACCATATATTTT. It encodes CASSGAGGGNTIYF.

This clone was found a few times. J is TRBJ2-1 and V is TRBV4-1; D not resolved. Trimming pared 0 bases from V and 4 bases from J, leaving 16 bases between. Germline CDR1 MGHRA, CDR2 YSYEKL. This CDR3 is 17 amino acids long. DNA for the CDR3: TGCGCCAGCAGCCAAGAAGTTGCAATAGGGTCTTACAATGAGCAGTTCTTC. Its translation: CASSQEVAIGSYNEQFF.

The chain employs TRBV2 and TRBJ2-3, with 9 nucleotides matching TRBD1. V gave up 7 bases and J gave up 4 bases; unmatched junction bases: 18. The CDR3 is made up of 18 amino acids. Germline CDR1 is SNHLY and CDR2 is FYNNEI. CDR3 sequence: CASTLQSGVQGAPDTQYF. CDR3 DNA sequence: TGTGCCAGCACCCTACAGAGTGGGGTACAGGGGGCCCCAGATACGCAGTATTTT.

As for this clone: The missing conserved phenylalanine or tryptophan at the end of this CDR3 makes a read error likely. No DNA is shown, since the ends of the CDR3 on it are uncertain; the CDR3 is the one TCRdb lists. V usage is TRBV6-1 and J usage is TRBJ2-7; TRBD1, the table's D call, was not compared with the DNA. Germline V CDR1 and CDR2: MNHNS, SASEGT. The length of the CDR3 is 13 amino acids, counting both ends. CDR3 sequence reads: CATKLDPGQGANI.

The genes are TRBV4-3 and TRBJ1-2; unclear D gene. Germline CDR1 LGHNA, CDR2 YSLEER. V lost 0 bases, J lost 7 bases, and 9 bases lay in between. The CDR3 consists of 13 residues. The CDR3 loop reads CASSQDLGFGYTF. CDR3 coding DNA: TGCGCCAGCAGCCAAGATCTAGGGTTTGGCTACACCTTC.

This sequence joins TRBV28 and TRBJ1-6; D is possibly TRBD1 (6 bases). V shed 4 bases and J shed 0 bases, with 16 bases lying between them. CDR3 length equals 18 residues. Germline CDR1 MDHEN, CDR2 SYDVKM. CDR3 region: CASSWGRRGSSYNSPLHF. CDR3 nucleotides: TGTGCCAGCAGTTGGGGGCGCAGGGGCAGCTCCTATAATTCACCCCTCCACTTT.

V usage is TRBV11-2 and J usage is TRBJ2-1, with 8 bases lining up with TRBD2. The germline CDR1 and CDR2 sequences are SGHAT and FQNNGV. The CDR3 covers 20 residues. V dropped 0 bases and J dropped 0; count of bases not matched to a gene: 13. The DNA for the CDR3 is TGTGCCAGCAGCTTAGAGGGGCTAGCGGGTCTTTCTCGCTCCTACAATGAGCAGTTCTTC. This translates into CASSLEGLAGLSRSYNEQFF. The full variable domain, completed using reference TRBV11-2 and TRBJ2-1, is EAGVAQSPRYKIIEKRQSVAFWCNPISGHATLYWYQQILGQGPKLLIQFQNNGVVDDSQLPKDRFSAERLKGVDSTLKIQPAKLEDSAVYLCASSLEGLAGLSRSYNEQFFGPGTRLTVL.

The rearrangement links TRBV30 to TRBJ1-2; 7 bases are shared with TRBD1. Germline V gives CDR1 GTSNPN, CDR2 SVGIG (reference sequence). The CDR3 contains 12 residues. Germline trimming cut 7 bases from V and 2 bases from J; bases unmatched to any gene: 4. This chain's CDR3 is CAFQTGNYGYTF. Here the CDR3 DNA reads TGTGCCTTTCAGACAGGGAACTATGGCTACACCTTC.

V and J are TRBV7-9 and TRBJ1-4; weak D call: TRBD1 (5 bases). Germline assignment: CDR1 SEHNR and CDR2 FQNEAQ (reference sequence). V was trimmed by 5 bases and J by 7 bases, leaving 17 bases between them. The CDR3 sequence is 15 residues long. The CDR3 DNA reads TGTGCCAGCAGCGAAACTGGAGGGGCGGGTGAAAAACTGTTTTTT. Amino acids: CASSETGGAGEKLFF.